Listed below are T cell receptor beta chains from one sample, sequenced in a study of T cells in Graves' hyperthyroidism and ophthalmopathy. MiXCR was run by TCRdb on the multiplex PCR reads, yielding one entry per CDR3 protein. This table has a few hundred thousand distinct CDR3 sequences, 35% to 55% appearing once. Sequencing was carried out using peripheral blood or thyroid tissue (not recorded which). The origin of the receptors is a woman aged 18 to 35 with Graves' hyperthyroidism. The CDR3 runs from the conserved cysteine through the conserved F or W. Fields, in order: clone size, V gene, J gene, CDR3 protein. Clone size appears in some rows only: once, few, many, or a class for an expanded clone.

.,TRBV19,TRBJ2-3,CASSILMSPDTQYF
.,TRBV24-1,TRBJ2-5,CATNGLTGKETQYF
many,TRBV18,TRBJ1-5,CASSPEGGAQHF
many,TRBV6-1,TRBJ1-5,CASWDLHQPQHF
.,TRBV7-9,TRBJ1-5,CASSPPWTNQPQHF
many,TRBV2,TRBJ1-4,CASGSGQGDEKLFF
.,TRBV29-1,TRBJ1-6,CSVAGATHQPLHF
.,TRBV20-1,TRBJ1-5,CSAPSPGQGSWGHF
once,TRBV7-2,TRBJ2-7,CASNPQYF
.,TRBV18,TRBJ1-3,CASSTSPSSGNTIYF
.,TRBV18,TRBJ2-7,CASSPSGGDVSF
.,TRBV11-1,TRBJ1-4,CAWSALYLAATNEKLFF
many,TRBV7-9,TRBJ1-4,CASSSYIGEKLFF
.,TRBV29-1,TRBJ2-3,CSVEITSTDTQYF
many,TRBV7-9,TRBJ2-2,CASRGRADLGELFF
many,TRBV9,TRBJ2-2,CASSVGLSTGELFF
few,TRBV27,TRBJ2-7,CASSPAESSYEQYF
many,TRBV20-1,TRBJ1-2,CSPPAGNYGYTF
.,TRBV6-6,TRBJ1-6,CASSLGNLNPPLHF
many,TRBV7-9,TRBJ2-5,CASSPPREETQYF
.,TRBV4-3,TRBJ1-2,CASSQDRTGAGGGYTF
many,TRBV27,TRBJ1-5,CASRRGVSNQPQHF
many,TRBV15,TRBJ1-2,CATSRALRAGVDGYTF
many,TRBV20-1,TRBJ1-1,CSVVPGNTEAFF
few,TRBV2,TRBJ2-2,CASRSGELFF
.,TRBV11-3,TRBJ2-7,CASSNRVKGYEQYF
many,TRBV7-2,TRBJ1-2,CASSLVSRANYGYTF
many,TRBV6-6,TRBJ1-2,CASSYSRGITYGYTF
many,TRBV6-5,TRBJ2-2,CASRRIAGSAGELFF
.,TRBV7-8,TRBJ1-6,CASSLAEGGSPLHF
many,TRBV6-6,TRBJ1-5,CASSVTGGGNQPQHF
.,TRBV7-2,TRBJ1-5,CASSSLAGVRGDTAQGDQPQHF
.,TRBV11-2,TRBJ2-7,CASSLWGSGQTYEQYF
.,TRBV15,TRBJ2-6,CATSSFLSSGANVLTF
once,TRBV24-1,TRBJ1-5,CATSGPGQGGNQPQHF
many,TRBV4-1,TRBJ1-2,CASSQAGTPDYGYTF
.,TRBV2,TRBJ2-7,CASSEGIPYNEQYF
many,TRBV12-5,TRBJ2-7,CASGLGASYEQYF
many,TRBV6-6,TRBJ1-1,CASSWRADKAFF
.,TRBV7-6,TRBJ2-7,CASSQDGTEYEQYF
many,TRBV20-1,TRBJ2-7,CSARGWTSGPEQYF
many,TRBV7-2,TRBJ1-4,CASTLERGGRGEKLFF
many,TRBV7-6,TRBJ2-5,CASSWGGGAPQETQYF
.,TRBV7-9,TRBJ2-3,CASSLASGSSDTQYF
.,TRBV7-3,TRBJ2-7,CASSPGLAKYEQYF
.,TRBV25-1,TRBJ1-2,CASNLDRDNYGYTF
many,TRBV7-3,TRBJ2-5,CASSPRRATGKETQYF
many,TRBV29-1,TRBJ1-2,CSVVRTATNYGYTF
.,TRBV2,TRBJ1-2,CASSQGNQGGYTF
.,TRBV20-1,TRBJ1-1,CSATRGELEAFF
.,TRBV20-1,TRBJ2-1,CSAGATYNEQFF
.,TRBV5-4,TRBJ2-2,CASSSYLPTRAGTNTGELFF
.,TRBV25-1,TRBJ1-4,CASSELEVNNEKPFF
many,TRBV7-2,TRBJ1-2,CASTGGTAAARGYTF
.,TRBV4-2,TRBJ1-6,CASSPDSSYNSPLHF
few,TRBV6-5,TRBJ1-1,CASSYTGTGVTEAFF
many,TRBV20-1,TRBJ1-1,CSAKNTGGITEAFF
.,TRBV18,TRBJ1-4,CASSPQGREKLFF
.,TRBV10-3,TRBJ2-7,CAIRRDSGTVEQYF